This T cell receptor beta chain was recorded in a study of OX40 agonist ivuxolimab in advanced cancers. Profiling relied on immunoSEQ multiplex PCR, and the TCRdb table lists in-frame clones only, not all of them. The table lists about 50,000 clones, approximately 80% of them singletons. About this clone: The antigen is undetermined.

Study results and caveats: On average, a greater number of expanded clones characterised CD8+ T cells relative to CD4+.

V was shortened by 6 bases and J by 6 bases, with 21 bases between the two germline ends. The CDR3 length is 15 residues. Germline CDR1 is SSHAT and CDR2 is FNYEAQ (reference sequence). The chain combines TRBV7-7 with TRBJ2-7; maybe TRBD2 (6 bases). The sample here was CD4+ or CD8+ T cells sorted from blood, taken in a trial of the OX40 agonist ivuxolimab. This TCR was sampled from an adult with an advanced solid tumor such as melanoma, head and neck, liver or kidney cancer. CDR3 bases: TGTGCCAGCAGTCCGACTAGGACCTTCATGGGCGAGCAGTACTTC. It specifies CASSPTRTFMGEQYF.